These 9 T cell receptor beta chains originate from one sample sequenced in a study of cytomegalovirus exposure and HLA in healthy donors. The PCR was carried out with 60 Vbeta primers and 13 Jbeta primers. Measured with immunoSEQ multiplex PCR; TCRdb has only the in-frame clones, and not every one. The repertoire includes about 300,000 clones, more than 80% of them detected once, and about 4% sits in the top ten. The sample comprised PBMCs. The receptors derive from a man in his forties in good health and CMV-seropositive.

The rearrangement joins TRBV6-1 to TRBJ1-5, with no clear D. Germline CDR1 is MNHNS and CDR2 is SASEGT. This CDR3 comprises 13 residues. V lost 7 bases to trimming and J lost 4 bases, with 11 bases between them. This CDR3 reads CASNWTPNQPQHF. The CDR3 DNA follows: TGTGCCAGCAACTGGACTCCTAATCAGCCCCAGCATTTT.

The chain joins TRBV9 to TRBJ2-2; 7 bases match TRBD2. Germline-derived CDR1 and CDR2 are SGDLS and YYNGEE. Trimming removed 6 bases from V and 1 base from J; junction bases left unmatched: 3. This CDR3 is built from 14 residues. CDR3 coding DNA: TGTGCCAGCAACCCGGGGGGGAACACCGGGGAGCTGTTTTTT. Its protein product is CASNPGGNTGELFF.

J is TRBJ2-3 and V is TRBV30, with 9 bases aligning to TRBD2. J lost 11 bases, V lost 1 base, and 13 bases had no gene match. The CDR3 has 15 residues. Germline V gene sequence: CDR1 GTSNPN, CDR2 SVGIG (reference sequence). The DNA of the CDR3 is TGTGCCTGGAGTGGGGGACTAGCCTACCAAGGGGGGCAGTATTTT. Its protein product is CAWSGGLAYQGGQYF.

This clone was observed once. The CDR3 coding sequence is TGTGCCAGCAGTCCCACAGGGACCCCTAGGGCCCAGCATTTT. It encodes CASSPTGTPRAQHF. The V call is TRBV27, the J call TRBJ1-5; D is possibly TRBD1 (6 bases). CDR1 and CDR2 from the germline V gene are MNHEY and SMNVEV (reference sequence). The CDR3 has 14 residues. Trimming removed 5 bases from V and 11 bases from J, with 19 bases in between.

The rearrangement uses TRBV10-2 and TRBJ2-3; 8 bases line up with TRBD1. After removal of 8 bases from V and 4 bases from J, the junction contained 5 bases not matched to a gene. CDR1 and CDR2 from the germline V gene are WSHSY and SAAADI. The CDR3 loop spans 13 amino acids. In nucleotides, the CDR3 is TGCGCCAGCTCAGGACAGGGCCCAGATACGCAGTATTTT. It specifies CASSGQGPDTQYF.

The chain carries TRBV28 and TRBJ2-7; 10 bases fit TRBD1. The CDR3 is made up of 16 amino acids. Trimming took 6 bases from V and 3 from J; bases not matched to a gene: 11. Germline V CDR1 and CDR2: MDHEN, SYDVKM. This CDR3 is CASSTSRQGAGYEQYF. CDR3 in DNA: TGTGCCAGCAGCACCTCTCGACAGGGGGCAGGCTACGAGCAGTACTTC.

This sequence joins TRBV27 and TRBJ2-7; possibly TRBD1 for D (5 bases). Germline V gives CDR1 MNHEY, CDR2 SMNVEV (reference sequence). The CDR3 runs 13 residues. The ends were cut back, 3 bases at V and 2 bases at J, with 8 bases in the middle. The CDR3 loop reads CASSLGLAYEQYF. The CDR3 DNA follows: TGTGCCAGCAGTTTGGGGCTAGCCTACGAGCAGTACTTC.

The CDR3 loop is CASSVGTSNYGYTF. The CDR3 DNA sequence: TGTGCCAGCAGCGTGGGGACATCTAACTATGGCTACACCTTC. The chain has TRBV9 and TRBJ1-2; D may be TRBD1 (6 bases). Germline V gene sequence: CDR1 SGDLS, CDR2 YYNGEE. This CDR3 has 14 amino acids. The ends were cut back, 2 bases at V and 0 bases at J, with 8 bases in the middle.

The chain couples TRBV7-9 to TRBJ1-1; possible D gene TRBD1, 5 bases. This CDR3 spans 13 amino acids. CDR1 is SEHNR, CDR2 FQNEAQ, per germline (reference sequence). Trimming took 3 bases from V and 1 from J, leaving 6 bases between them. This CDR3 reads CASSFGGNTEAFF. CDR3 nucleotide sequence: TGTGCCAGCAGCTTCGGGGGGAACACTGAAGCTTTCTTT.